This T cell receptor (beta chain) was sequenced in a study of cytomegalovirus exposure and HLA in healthy donors. General study results and limits: Whilst most TCR sequences proved rare, a subset of public TCRs occurred across many donors. As immune exposure information, only CMV serostatus was available.

The CDR3 runs 15 residues. V shed 0 bases and J 7 bases; nucleotides not matched to a gene: 7. Germline assignment: CDR1 LGHNA and CDR2 YNFKEQ. This clone was counted a single time. The antigen remains unidentified. The PCR contained 60 Vbeta and 13 Jbeta primers. TCRdb's table, derived via immunoSEQ multiplex PCR, lists solely in-frame clones and lacks some. The repertoire holds about 130,000 clones, around 83% seen once, with 1% to 1.5% in the top ten. The chain uses TRBV4-2 and TRBJ2-7; 9 positions agree with TRBD1. Sequenced material: PBMCs. The receptor was isolated from a girl aged 2 to 10 in good health and CMV-seronegative. The CDR3, as DNA: TGTGCCAGCAGCCAAGAAGAACAGGGGGCGAGGGAGCAGTACTTC. Translated: CASSQEEQGAREQYF.